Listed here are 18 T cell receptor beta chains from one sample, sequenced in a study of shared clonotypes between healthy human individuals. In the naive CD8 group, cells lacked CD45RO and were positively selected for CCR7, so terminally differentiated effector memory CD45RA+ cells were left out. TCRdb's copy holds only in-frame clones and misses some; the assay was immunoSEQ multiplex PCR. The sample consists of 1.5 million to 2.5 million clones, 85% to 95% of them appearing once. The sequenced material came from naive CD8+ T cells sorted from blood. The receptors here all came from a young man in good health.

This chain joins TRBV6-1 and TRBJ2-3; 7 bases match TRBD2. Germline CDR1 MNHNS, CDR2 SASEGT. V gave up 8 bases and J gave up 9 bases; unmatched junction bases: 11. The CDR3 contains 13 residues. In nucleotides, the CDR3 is TGTGCCAGCTCCTTCGGGGGGAGCGACACGCAGTATTTT. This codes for CASSFGGSDTQYF.

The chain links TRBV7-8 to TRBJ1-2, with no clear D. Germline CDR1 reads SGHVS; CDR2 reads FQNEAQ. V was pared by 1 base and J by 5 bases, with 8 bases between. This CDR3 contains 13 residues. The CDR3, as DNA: TGTGCCAGCAGCTTAGTGCCGGCTTATGGCTACACCTTC. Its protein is CASSLVPAYGYTF.

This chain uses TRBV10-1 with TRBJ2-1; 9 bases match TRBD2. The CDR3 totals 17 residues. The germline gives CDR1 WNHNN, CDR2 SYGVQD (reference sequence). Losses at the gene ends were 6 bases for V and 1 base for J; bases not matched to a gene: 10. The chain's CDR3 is CASRDHLAGASYNEQFF. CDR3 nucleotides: TGCGCCAGCAGGGACCACTTAGCGGGAGCTTCCTACAATGAGCAGTTCTTC.

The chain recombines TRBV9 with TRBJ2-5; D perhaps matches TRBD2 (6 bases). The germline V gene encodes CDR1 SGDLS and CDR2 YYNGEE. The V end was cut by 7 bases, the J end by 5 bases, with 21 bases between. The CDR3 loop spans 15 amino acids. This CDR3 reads CASSLGGTFSETQYF. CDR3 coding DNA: TGTGCCAGCTCCCTGGGGGGAACATTCTCTGAGACCCAGTACTTC.

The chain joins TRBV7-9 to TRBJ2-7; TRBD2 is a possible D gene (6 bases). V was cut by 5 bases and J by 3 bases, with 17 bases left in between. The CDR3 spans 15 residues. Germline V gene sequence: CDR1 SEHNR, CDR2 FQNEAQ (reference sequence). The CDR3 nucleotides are TGTGCCAGCAGCGGGGACTCTGGGGCTCACTACGAGCAGTACTTC. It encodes CASSGDSGAHYEQYF. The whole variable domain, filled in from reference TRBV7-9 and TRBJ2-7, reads DTGVSQNPRHKITKRGQNVTFRCDPISEHNRLYWYRQTLGQGPEFLTYFQNEAQLEKSRLLSDRFSAERPKGSFSTLEIQRTEQGDSAMYLCASSGDSGAHYEQYFGPGTRLTVT.

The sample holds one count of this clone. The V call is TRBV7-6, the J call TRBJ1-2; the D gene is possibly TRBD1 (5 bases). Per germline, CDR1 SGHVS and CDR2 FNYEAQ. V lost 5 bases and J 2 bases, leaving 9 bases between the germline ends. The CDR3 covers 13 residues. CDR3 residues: CASSLGDNYGYTF. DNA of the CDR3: TGTGCCAGCAGCCTAGGGGACAACTATGGCTACACCTTC.

Here the CDR3 reads CASSWGPPSGLSYEQYF. The CDR3 DNA is TGTGCCAGCAGCTGGGGCCCCCCTAGCGGACTCTCCTACGAGCAGTACTTC. The V and J genes are TRBV5-6 and TRBJ2-5, with TRBD2 matching 7 bases. The J call may be wrong; the DNA end is better matched by TRBJ2-7. The CDR3 consists of 17 residues. The germline gives CDR1 SGHDT, CDR2 YYEEEE.

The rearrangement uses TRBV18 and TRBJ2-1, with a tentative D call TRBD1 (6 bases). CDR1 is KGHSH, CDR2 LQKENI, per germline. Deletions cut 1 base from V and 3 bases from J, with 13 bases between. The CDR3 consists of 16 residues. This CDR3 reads CASSPLEGVIYNEQFF. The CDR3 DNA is TGTGCCAGCTCACCACTCGAGGGGGTCATCTACAATGAGCAGTTCTTC.

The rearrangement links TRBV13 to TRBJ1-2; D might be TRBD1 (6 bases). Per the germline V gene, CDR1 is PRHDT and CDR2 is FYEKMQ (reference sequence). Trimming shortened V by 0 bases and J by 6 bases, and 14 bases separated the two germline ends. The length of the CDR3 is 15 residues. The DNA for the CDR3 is TGTGCCAGCAGCTTAGGCCGGGGGACAACGGATGGCTACACCTTC. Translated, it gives CASSLGRGTTDGYTF.

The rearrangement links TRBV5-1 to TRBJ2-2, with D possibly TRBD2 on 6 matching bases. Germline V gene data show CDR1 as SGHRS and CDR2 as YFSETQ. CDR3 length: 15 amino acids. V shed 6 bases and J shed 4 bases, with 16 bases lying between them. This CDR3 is CASTWGTGPTGELFF. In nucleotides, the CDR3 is TGCGCCAGCACCTGGGGGACTGGCCCCACCGGGGAGCTGTTTTTT.

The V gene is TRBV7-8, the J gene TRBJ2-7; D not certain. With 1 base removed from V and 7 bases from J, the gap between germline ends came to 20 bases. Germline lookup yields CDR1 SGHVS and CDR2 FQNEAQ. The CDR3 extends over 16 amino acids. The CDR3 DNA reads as TGTGCCAGCAGCTTAGATCCATCCCCCACTACCGGGGAGCAGTACTTC. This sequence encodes CASSLDPSPTTGEQYF.

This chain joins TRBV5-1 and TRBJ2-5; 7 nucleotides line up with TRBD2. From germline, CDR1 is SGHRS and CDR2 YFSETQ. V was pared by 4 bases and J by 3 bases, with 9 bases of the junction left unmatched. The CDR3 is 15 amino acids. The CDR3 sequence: CASSLEVLAEETQYF. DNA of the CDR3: TGCGCCAGCAGCCTGGAGGTCCTAGCGGAAGAGACCCAGTACTTC.

This chain's CDR3 is CASSAGRYSGVSYNEQFF. In DNA, the CDR3 is TGTGCCAGCAGCGCCGGTAGGTATAGCGGGGTCTCCTACAATGAGCAGTTCTTC. The rearrangement links TRBV9 to TRBJ2-1, with 8 positions matching TRBD2. This CDR3 has 18 amino acids. V lost 3 bases and J lost 0; bases outside the gene matches: 11. Germline CDR1 SGDLS, CDR2 YYNGEE.

The CDR3 region has the DNA TGTGCCAGCAGCGGGGACTTCCAAGAGACCCAGTACTTC. It translates to CASSGDFQETQYF. The chain carries TRBV9 and TRBJ2-5; tentatively, D is TRBD2 (6 bases). The V gene's germline CDR1 is SGDLS and CDR2 YYNGEE. V shed 3 bases and J shed 1 base, with 7 bases lying between them. The CDR3 has 13 residues.

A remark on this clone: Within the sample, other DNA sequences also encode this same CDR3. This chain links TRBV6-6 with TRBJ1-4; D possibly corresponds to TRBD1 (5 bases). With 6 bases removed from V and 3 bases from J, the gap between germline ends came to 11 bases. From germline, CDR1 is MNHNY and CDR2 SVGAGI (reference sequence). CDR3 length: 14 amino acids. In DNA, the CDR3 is TGTGCCAGCAGCTTAACAGGACCTAATGAAAAACTGTTTTTT. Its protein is CASSLTGPNEKLFF.

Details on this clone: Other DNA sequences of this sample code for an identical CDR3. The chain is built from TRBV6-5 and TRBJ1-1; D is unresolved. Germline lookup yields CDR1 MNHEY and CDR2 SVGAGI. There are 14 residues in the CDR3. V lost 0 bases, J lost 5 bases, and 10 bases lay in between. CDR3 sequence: CASSYSGGFTEAFF. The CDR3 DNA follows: TGTGCCAGCAGTTACTCAGGAGGGTTTACTGAAGCTTTCTTT.

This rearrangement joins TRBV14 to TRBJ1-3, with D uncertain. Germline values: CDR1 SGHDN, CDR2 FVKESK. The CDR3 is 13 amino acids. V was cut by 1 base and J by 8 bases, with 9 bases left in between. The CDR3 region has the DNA TGTGCCAGCAGCCAAGGCCACGGGTACACCATATATTTT. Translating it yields CASSQGHGYTIYF.

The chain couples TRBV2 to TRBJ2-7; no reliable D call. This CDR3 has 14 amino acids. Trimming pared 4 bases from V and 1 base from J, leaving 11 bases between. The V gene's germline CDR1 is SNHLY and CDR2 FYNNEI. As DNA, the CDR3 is TGTGCCAGCAGTGGGACGGAAAATTCCTACGAGCAGTACTTC. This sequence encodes CASSGTENSYEQYF. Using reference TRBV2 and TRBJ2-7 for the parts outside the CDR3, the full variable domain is EPEVTQTPSHQVTQMGQEVILRCVPISNHLYFYWYRQILGQKVEFLVSFYNNEISEKSEIFDDQFSVERPDGSNFTLKIRSTKLEDSAMYFCASSGTENSYEQYFGPGTRLTVT.